Presented here are 13 T cell receptor beta chains from one specimen sequenced in a study of cytomegalovirus exposure and HLA in healthy donors. 13 Jbeta primers and 60 Vbeta primers were used for the PCR. TCRdb's copy holds only in-frame clones and misses some; the assay was immunoSEQ multiplex PCR. The repertoire includes 150,000 to 200,000 clones, about 13% of them detected once, and about 7.8% sits in the top ten. The sequencing input was PBMCs. All receptors derive from a man aged 50 or older in good health and CMV-seropositive.

Only a few counts were recorded for this clone. This chain connects TRBV19 to TRBJ2-5; maybe TRBD2 (6 bases). The V gene lost 6 bases and the J gene lost 4 bases, with 15 bases spanning the gap. This CDR3 comprises 14 residues. Germline V gene lookup returns CDR1 LNHDA and CDR2 SQIVND (reference sequence). As DNA, the CDR3 is TGTGCCAGTAGCCCCCCCCTCGGGGGAGAGACCCAGTACTTC. Its translation: CASSPPLGGETQYF.

This clone was observed a few times. The CDR3 DNA reads TGTGCCAGCAGCCCTCTTCCGAGCTCCTATAATTCACCCCTCCACTTT. This codes for CASSPLPSSYNSPLHF. The V gene is TRBV5-4, the J gene TRBJ1-6; D is unresolved. V gave up 4 bases and J gave up 0 bases, with 11 bases separating them. The germline V gene encodes CDR1 SGHNT and CDR2 YYREEE (reference sequence). The CDR3 sequence is 16 residues long.

This clone has only a few counts. The chain carries TRBV6-5 and TRBJ2-3; D is ambiguous. The CDR3 covers 15 residues. Germline CDR1 reads MNHEY; CDR2 reads SVGAGI. V was pared by 2 bases and J by 3 bases, with 12 bases between. The CDR3 DNA follows: TGTGCCAGCAGTTACGCCCCCCAGAGGACAGATACGCAGTATTTT. The encoded protein is CASSYAPQRTDTQYF.

This clone was observed at least ten times. The CDR3 region is CASSVETGSGYTF. The CDR3 nucleotides read TGTGCCAGCAGCGTAGAGACAGGGAGTGGCTACACCTTC. V and J are TRBV9 and TRBJ1-2; TRBD1 matches 7 bases. Losses at the gene ends were 0 bases for V and 7 bases for J; bases not matched to a gene: 3. Germline loops: CDR1 SGDLS, CDR2 YYNGEE. There are 13 residues in the CDR3.

As concerns this clone: The junction departs from the called germline gene at one end, perhaps through a read error. The chain has TRBV7-7 and TRBJ2-7; a weak D match, TRBD2 (6 bases). CDR1 and CDR2 (germline): SSHAT, FNYEAQ (reference sequence). CDR3 length equals 15 residues. The CDR3 DNA reads as TGTGCTAGCAGTCCCTCGGGGACTCGCGGGGACGAGCAGTACTTC. This gives the protein CASSPSGTRGDEQYF.

This clone showed up many times. The chain employs TRBV27 and TRBJ1-1; no clear D gene. The CDR3 covers 13 residues. Germline CDR1 is MNHEY and CDR2 is SMNVEV (reference sequence). Trimming shortened V by 2 bases and J by 1 base, and 5 bases separated the two germline ends. The CDR3 reads CASSLTKNTEAFF. The DNA for the CDR3 is TGTGCCAGCAGTTTAACTAAGAACACTGAAGCTTTCTTT.

This clone was seen a few times. The chain links TRBV19 to TRBJ1-5; TRBD1 matches 10 bases. V lost 5 bases to trimming and J lost 2 bases; unmatched junction nucleotides: 0. Germline CDR1 reads LNHDA; CDR2 reads SQIVND (reference sequence). The CDR3 has 14 amino acids. In DNA, the CDR3 is TGTGCCAGTAGTGGGACAGGGGGCAATCAGCCCCAGCATTTT. This gives the protein CASSGTGGNQPQHF.

Remarks on this clone: This sample also contains other DNA sequences that code for the same CDR3. The chain joins TRBV9 to TRBJ1-5; D gene uncertain. The CDR3 sequence is 13 residues long. The V gene lost 2 bases and the J gene lost 4 bases, with 7 bases spanning the gap. CDR1 SGDLS and CDR2 YYNGEE come from the germline V gene. CDR3 sequence reads: CASSVAGNQPQHF. CDR3 in DNA: TGTGCCAGCAGCGTGGCCGGGAATCAGCCCCAGCATTTT.

This clone was picked up a small number of times. The rearrangement uses TRBV2 and TRBJ1-6; D unresolved. The CDR3 has 14 amino acids. V was clipped by 2 bases and J by 6 bases, with 8 bases between them. Germline CDR1 and CDR2: SNHLY and FYNNEI. Written as DNA, the CDR3 is TGTGCCAGCAGTGAACGGTCAGGTAATTCACCCCTCCACTTT. Amino acids: CASSERSGNSPLHF.

Turning to this clone: The sample holds other DNA sequences that translate to the same CDR3. This chain uses TRBV2 with TRBJ2-5; D unresolved. This CDR3 spans 15 amino acids. Germline values: CDR1 SNHLY, CDR2 FYNNEI. Deletions cut 6 bases from V and 2 bases from J, with 16 bases between. As DNA, the CDR3 is TGTGCCAGCAGCGAATCTAGGCAGACTCAAGAGACCCAGTACTTC. Translation gives CASSESRQTQETQYF. The full variable domain, completed using reference TRBV2 and TRBJ2-5, is EPEVTQTPSHQVTQMGQEVILRCVPISNHLYFYWYRQILGQKVEFLVSFYNNEISEKSEIFDDQFSVERPDGSNFTLKIRSTKLEDSAMYFCASSESRQTQETQYFGPGTRLLVL.

This clone was detected a few times. The chain uses TRBV10-3 and TRBJ2-3; 8 bases line up with TRBD2. Germline V CDR1 and CDR2: ENHRY, SYGVKD. CDR3 length equals 14 residues. The junction had 1 base not matched to a gene; V was cut back by 1 base and J by 4 bases. The CDR3 coding sequence is TGTGCCATCAGTGAGTTAGCGGGGCCAGATACGCAGTATTTT. This translates into CAISELAGPDTQYF.

The V call is TRBV4-1, the J call TRBJ1-1, with a possible D match to TRBD1 (5 bases). V lost 1 base and J lost 7, with 13 bases in between. Germline lookup yields CDR1 MGHRA and CDR2 YSYEKL. The CDR3 loop spans 14 amino acids. CDR3 DNA sequence: TGCGCCAGCAGCCAAGGACTACGGGGGGTTGAAGCTTTCTTT. Encoded protein: CASSQGLRGVEAFF.

V and J are TRBV7-3 and TRBJ1-5, with D unresolved. The V gene lost 5 bases and the J gene lost 1 base, with 6 bases spanning the gap. Germline CDR1 is SGHTA and CDR2 is FQGTGA. The CDR3 length is 13 residues. The CDR3 coding sequence is TGTGCCAGCAGCCCGGGGAGCAATCAGCCCCAGCATTTT. This translates into CASSPGSNQPQHF.